Described below is a single TCR beta chain sequence and its context. This CDR3 has 12 amino acids. Trimming took 5 bases from V and 6 from J; bases not matched to a gene: 4. Germline assignment: CDR1 SQVTM and CDR2 ANQGSEA. This specimen belongs to a study of T cell changes during pregnancy in multiple sclerosis. TCRdb's table, derived via immunoSEQ multiplex PCR, lists solely in-frame clones and lacks some. Among roughly 32,000 clones, around 89% were seen once, and the ten largest hold approximately 10%. V is TRBV29-1 and J is TRBJ2-1; 7 bases fit TRBD2. The sample was CD8+ T cells from peripheral blood mononuclear cells, taken in the third trimester of pregnancy. This TCR came from a female donor with multiple sclerosis, enrolled in a pregnancy study. CDR3 sequence (DNA): TGCAGCGTTCTCGCTAGCGGCAATGAGCAGTTCTTC. It translates to CSVLASGNEQFF.